This record looks at one T cell receptor beta chain sequence and its context. The PCR was carried out with 60 Vbeta primers and 13 Jbeta primers. Using immunoSEQ multiplex PCR, the repertoire was profiled, and TCRdb retains in-frame clones only, with some absent. This table has 75,000 to 90,000 clones, about 78% appearing once. The source of the sample is a study of cytomegalovirus exposure and HLA in healthy donors. This TCR was sampled from a male donor in good health and CMV-seropositive. The source material was PBMCs.

The chain's CDR3 is CASSDLQGRSETQYF. In nucleotides, the CDR3 is TGTGCCAGCAGTGACCTCCAGGGCCGAAGCGAGACCCAGTACTTC. J is TRBJ2-5 and V is TRBV25-1; maybe TRBD1 (5 bases). Trimming left V 3 bases short and J 5 bases short, with 16 bases between. The germline CDR1 and CDR2 sequences are MGHDK and SYGVNS. The CDR3 sequence is 15 residues long.